This paragraph reports one TCR beta chain. The target antigen is unknown. These data are taken from a study of cytomegalovirus exposure and HLA in healthy donors. The PCR contained 60 Vbeta and 13 Jbeta primers. Method: immunoSEQ multiplex PCR; TCRdb's copy keeps in-frame clones and lacks some. Here the sample spans approximately 85,000 clones, about two thirds being singletons. Study conclusions and caveats: Several of the most significant clusters appeared, in a later analysis, to be linked to common viral pathogens.

The CDR3 runs to 15 residues. The germline gives CDR1 MNHEY, CDR2 SVGAGI. Trimming shortened V by 4 bases and J by 4 bases, and 16 bases separated the two germline ends. The sample comprised PBMCs. The clonotype was recovered from a woman between 25 and 40 years old in good health and CMV-seropositive. The chain uses TRBV6-5 and TRBJ1-2; possible D gene TRBD1, 6 bases. The CDR3 loop is CASSLNRVLSYGYTF. The DNA for the CDR3 is TGTGCCAGCAGTTTAAACAGGGTCCTTTCCTATGGCTACACCTTC.